A selection of T cell receptor beta chains follows, all from one sample in a study of T cell changes during pregnancy in multiple sclerosis. This table comes from immunoSEQ multiplex PCR, and its TCRdb copy is limited to in-frame clones, with some not included. The sample lists approximately 110,000 clones; roughly 90% were seen once. The sequenced sample was peripheral blood, obtained after pregnancy. These receptors all stem from a female donor with multiple sclerosis, enrolled in a pregnancy study. Both conserved end residues are part of each CDR3. Fields, in order: J gene, V gene, clone size, D gene, CDR3 protein, CDR3 DNA. The D gene is left open where the match is weak. Clone sizes are given selectively: once, few, many, or a class where the clone is expanded.

>TRBJ2-4|TRBV18|.|TRBD1
CASSPKTGTAKNIQYF
TGTGCCAGCTCACCCAAGACCGGGACAGCTAAAAACATTCAGTACTTC
>TRBJ2-7|TRBV7-3|once|TRBD1
CASPHITGANYEQYF
TGTGCCAGCCCGCATATAACAGGGGCCAACTACGAGCAGTACTTC
>TRBJ2-3|TRBV6-5|.|TRBD2
CASGPTSGAGDTQYF
TGTGCCAGCGGCCCGACTAGCGGGGCCGGAGATACGCAGTATTTT
>TRBJ1-3|TRBV7-9|.|TRBD1
CATLTGPGNTIYF
TGTGCCACCTTGACAGGGCCCGGAAACACCATATATTTT
>TRBJ1-3|TRBV15|.|TRBD1
CATSRAQVGTGGNTIYF
TGTGCCACCAGCAGAGCCCAAGTCGGGACAGGCGGAAACACCATATATTTT
>TRBJ1-1|TRBV6-4|.|TRBD1
CASSEGTGGGTEAFF
TGTGCCAGCAGTGAAGGAACAGGGGGTGGCACTGAAGCTTTCTTT
>TRBJ2-1|TRBV7-6|.|TRBD1
CASSLSTGGYNEQFF
TGTGCCAGCAGCTTAAGTACAGGGGGGTACAATGAGCAGTTCTTC
>TRBJ2-5|TRBV19|.|.
CASSPYPVFQETQYF
TGTGCCAGTAGTCCCTACCCGGTATTCCAAGAGACCCAGTACTTC
>TRBJ2-1|TRBV7-6|.|.
CASSSTGYNEQFF
TGTGCCAGCAGCTCGACAGGTTACAATGAGCAGTTCTTC
>TRBJ1-5|TRBV9|few|.
CASSPGSQGGYQPQHF
TGTGCCAGCAGCCCAGGCAGTCAGGGCGGATATCAGCCCCAGCATTTT
>TRBJ1-1|TRBV5-1|.|TRBD1
CASSFRDSRVMNTEAFF
TGCGCCAGCAGCTTCCGGGACAGCCGAGTTATGAACACTGAAGCTTTCTTT
>TRBJ2-7|TRBV6-5|.|TRBD2
CASSTDRTSLYEQYF
TGTGCCAGCAGTACGGATCGGACTAGTCTCTACGAGCAGTACTTC
>TRBJ2-3|TRBV7-9|.|TRBD2
CASSSLAGGRRDTQYF
TGTGCCAGCAGCTCCCTAGCGGGGGGGCGTAGAGATACGCAGTATTTT